This T cell receptor beta chain was sequenced in a study of identical twins. This CDR3 comprises 18 residues. Per germline, CDR1 MDHEN and CDR2 SYDVKM. Trimming removed 4 bases at V and 0 bases at J, with 19 bases between. Note on this clonotype: This may arise from a read error, as a much more abundant clone is one base away.

TCRdb reprocessed the 5' RACE reads via MiXCR and lists one record per CDR3 protein. The table shows nearly 900,000 distinct CDR3 sequences, with around an eighth occurring only once. These same data were also listed under a study on yellow fever vaccine responses in identical twins.

Sequencing was performed on PBMCs. The rearrangement uses TRBV28 and TRBJ2-1, with TRBD2 as a possible D gene (6 bases). This TCR derives from a woman in her late teens or twenties in good health. The CDR3 is CASSWGETSVSSYNEQFF. In DNA, the CDR3 is TGTGCCAGCAGTTGGGGGGAAACGAGCGTGAGCTCCTACAATGAGCAGTTCTTC.